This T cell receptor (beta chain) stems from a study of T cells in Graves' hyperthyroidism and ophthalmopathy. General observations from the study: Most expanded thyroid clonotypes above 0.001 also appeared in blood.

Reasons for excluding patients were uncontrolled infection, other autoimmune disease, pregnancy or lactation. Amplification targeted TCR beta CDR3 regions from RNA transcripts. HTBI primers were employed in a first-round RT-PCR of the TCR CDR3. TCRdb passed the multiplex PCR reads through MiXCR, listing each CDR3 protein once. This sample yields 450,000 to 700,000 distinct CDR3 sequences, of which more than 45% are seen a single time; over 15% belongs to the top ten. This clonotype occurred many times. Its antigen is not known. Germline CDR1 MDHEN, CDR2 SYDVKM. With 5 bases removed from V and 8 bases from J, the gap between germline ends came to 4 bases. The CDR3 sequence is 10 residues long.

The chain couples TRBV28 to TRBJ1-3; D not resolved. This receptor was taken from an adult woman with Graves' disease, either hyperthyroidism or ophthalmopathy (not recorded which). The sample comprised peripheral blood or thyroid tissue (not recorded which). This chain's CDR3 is CASSRYTIYF. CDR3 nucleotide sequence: TGTGCCAGCAGTCGTTACACCATATATTTT.